These T cell receptor beta chains were read from a single sample in a study of beta chain features in type 1 diabetes. Measured with immunoSEQ multiplex PCR; TCRdb has only the in-frame clones, and not every one. The repertoire includes about 640,000 clones, about an eighth of them detected once, and about 0.11% sits in the top ten. The sequenced sample consisted of naive CD4+ T cells from blood. These receptors were obtained from a man aged 30 to 45 with type 1 diabetes. Both conserved end residues are part of each CDR3. The order of the fields is D gene, V gene, J gene, CDR3 length, CDR3 protein. The D gene is left open where the match is weak.

-	TRBV2	TRBJ1-6	15	CASSEALGRASPLHF
-	TRBV4-3	TRBJ2-4	15	CASSQDGANENIQYF
-	TRBV7-2	TRBJ1-2	14	CASSRTFPNYGYTF
TRBD1	TRBV5-4	TRBJ2-5	13	CASSPGQGETQYF
-	TRBV1	TRBJ1-6	11	CTSSQESPLHF
-	TRBV5-1	TRBJ2-7	14	CASSSNGQVYEQYF
-	TRBV28	TRBJ2-1	15	CASSVPGHSGNEQFF
TRBD1	TRBV2	TRBJ1-3	14	CASRPGQGGNTIYF
-	TRBV4-3	TRBJ1-2	17	CASSQERSWGTDYGYTF
TRBD1	TRBV28	TRBJ2-7	16	CASSLSGTGGLDEQYF
-	TRBV10-3	TRBJ1-6	15	CAIRATANYNSPLHF
-	TRBV10-3	TRBJ2-5	11	CAFVPQETQYF
-	TRBV6-5	TRBJ1-2	16	CASSYSIGRSIGGYTF
TRBD1	TRBV5-1	TRBJ1-2	15	CASSLGDRGPGGYTF
-	TRBV23-1	TRBJ1-6	11	CASSRGSPLHF
TRBD2	TRBV27	TRBJ2-3	15	CASSLLRGGTDTQYF
-	TRBV4-1	TRBJ1-1	13	CASSQDRSAEAFF
-	TRBV23-1	TRBJ2-3	20	CASSQDIVSETHDGTDTQYF
-	TRBV5-1	TRBJ1-2	13	CASSFFTADGYTF
TRBD2	TRBV5-1	TRBJ2-5	16	CASKGLAALDQETQYF
-	TRBV15	TRBJ1-4	14	CATSRGQFNEKLFF
-	TRBV7-9	TRBJ2-2	16	CASSFRPDGNTGELFF
TRBD2	TRBV2	TRBJ2-1	15	CASSPTSGRYNEQFF
-	TRBV9	TRBJ1-1	14	CASSVEAESTEAFF
-	TRBV5-1	TRBJ2-2	16	CASSLDGRASTGELFF
-	TRBV7-9	TRBJ2-7	14	CASSPPRDSYEQYF
TRBD2	TRBV4-2	TRBJ2-1	16	CASSQDYGGGAIEQFF
TRBD1	TRBV7-6	TRBJ1-1	14	CASSLRQGLAEAFF
TRBD1	TRBV5-1	TRBJ2-5	16	CASSLGTGLYQETQYF
TRBD1	TRBV5-1	TRBJ2-5	14	CASSHGTVQETQYF
TRBD2	TRBV7-2	TRBJ2-1	11	CCSGQYNEQFF
TRBD1	TRBV18	TRBJ2-7	14	CAGSPETGMYEQYF
-	TRBV13	TRBJ1-6	13	CASSAEYNSPLHF
TRBD2	TRBV28	TRBJ2-3	17	CASSLLAGGTGTDTQYF
-	TRBV5-1	TRBJ2-7	12	CASSLGAYEQYF
TRBD1	TRBV6-5	TRBJ1-3	15	CASSRGTGNGNTIYF
-	TRBV10-3	TRBJ2-1	15	CAISESEGGDYDQFF
TRBD2	TRBV5-1	TRBJ2-7	16	CASSLASTAGTNEQYF
TRBD1	TRBV18	TRBJ1-1	14	CASSPGQGNTEAFF
-	TRBV2	TRBJ2-1	14	CASSEMQGRNEQFF
TRBD2	TRBV14	TRBJ2-3	15	CASSPTSASTDTQYF
-	TRBV29-1	TRBJ1-1	15	CSVEPQMTSNTEAFF
TRBD2	TRBV9	TRBJ2-5	16	CASSLGLAGGKETQYF
-	TRBV18	TRBJ2-3	15	CASSPQKDATDTQYF
-	TRBV18	TRBJ1-6	13	CASSLDRGSPLHF
-	TRBV7-2	TRBJ1-6	14	CASSTEGARSPLHF
-	TRBV7-6	TRBJ2-1	12	CASSLSYNEQFF
TRBD1	TRBV7-9	TRBJ1-6	16	CASSLGAGQGYSPLHF
-	TRBV7-9	TRBJ2-7	14	CASSLGSYSYEQYF
-	TRBV5-6	TRBJ2-7	12	CASSTDRYEQYF
-	TRBV18	TRBJ2-7	13	CASSLADSYEQYF
TRBD1	TRBV30	TRBJ1-6	16	CAWNLHRGSNNSPLHF